The 26 T cell receptor beta chains listed next were all sequenced from one sample in a study of shared clonotypes between healthy human individuals. CD45RO-negative cells were positively selected for CCR7, leaving out terminally differentiated effector memory CD45RA+ cells. Assay used: immunoSEQ multiplex PCR; TCRdb lists only in-frame clones, some missing. This table holds about 2.1 million clones, roughly 91% found once. Sequences were obtained from naive CD8+ T cells from PBMCs. The receptors stem from a man aged 18 to 29 in good health. Some clones in this sample may be carry-over from other donors' samples.

V and J are TRBV13 and TRBJ2-3, with 11 bases lining up with TRBD2. J gave up 1 base and V 5 bases, and 11 bases lay outside the gene matches. CDR3 length equals 18 residues. Germline-derived CDR1 and CDR2 are PRHDT and FYEKMQ (reference sequence). The CDR3 nucleotides read TGTGCCAGCAGCCCCCCCTTGACTAGCGGGGAGGGCACAGATACGCAGTATTTT. Its protein is CASSPPLTSGEGTDTQYF.

The V gene is TRBV9, the J gene TRBJ1-2; a weak D match, TRBD1 (6 bases). Trimming left V 5 bases short and J 3 bases short, with 20 bases between. CDR3 length: 16 amino acids. CDR1 is SGDLS and CDR2 is YYNGEE in the germline V gene. The CDR3 DNA reads as TGTGCCAGCAGTGCGGTCACAGGGAAACACGACTATGGCTACACCTTC. Its translation is CASSAVTGKHDYGYTF.

This clone is medium-sized in the sample. The rearrangement links TRBV2 to TRBJ2-7, with TRBD1 as a possible D gene (6 bases). V dropped 4 bases and J dropped 3 bases, with 13 bases sitting between them. Germline loops: CDR1 SNHLY, CDR2 FYNNEI. This CDR3 region has 14 residues. The CDR3 DNA reads TGTGCCAGCAGTGGCAGACCGGACAGCTACGAGCAGTACTTC. Protein product: CASSGRPDSYEQYF.

In regard to this clone: Additional DNA sequences in this sample encode the identical CDR3. The chain combines TRBV28 with TRBJ1-5; possible D gene TRBD1, 6 bases. Germline assignment: CDR1 MDHEN and CDR2 SYDVKM. The CDR3 is 15 amino acids. Between the trimmed V and J ends, which lost 2 bases and 2 bases, there was a span of 10 bases. CDR3 nucleotides: TGTGCCAGCAGTTTACGGGGGCAGGGCAATCAGCCCCAGCATTTT. Its protein product is CASSLRGQGNQPQHF. Full variable domain (remainder filled in from reference TRBV28 and TRBJ1-5): DVKVTQSSRYLVKRTGEKVFLECVQDMDHENMFWYRQDPGLGLRLIYFSYDVKMKEKGDIPEGYSVSREKKERFSLILESASTNQTSMYLCASSLRGQGNQPQHFGDGTRLSIL.

The rearrangement joins TRBV9 to TRBJ2-1; TRBD1 matches at 9 bases. The germline gives CDR1 SGDLS, CDR2 YYNGEE. Trimming cost V 4 bases and J 10 bases; bases outside gene matches: 12. This CDR3 spans 15 amino acids. The CDR3 protein is CASSLSRDRVNEQFF. The DNA of the CDR3 is TGTGCCAGCAGCCTGTCCCGGGACAGGGTCAACGAGCAGTTCTTC.

This clone was recorded only once. The chain couples TRBV7-6 to TRBJ2-7, with 13 bases fitting TRBD2. With 5 bases clipped from V and 2 bases from J, the junction kept 6 bases outside the gene matches. The germline V gene has CDR1 SGHVS and CDR2 FNYEAQ. This CDR3 region has 16 residues. The CDR3 reads CASSPGTSGVPYEQYF. CDR3 nucleotides: TGTGCCAGCAGCCCCGGGACTAGCGGGGTTCCCTACGAGCAGTACTTC.

The chain uses TRBV28 and TRBJ2-1; 12 nucleotides agree with TRBD2. The CDR3 contains 23 residues. CDR1 MDHEN and CDR2 SYDVKM come from the germline V gene. V lost 7 bases, J lost 0 bases, and 25 bases stayed unmatched. Here the CDR3 DNA reads TGTGCCAGCATTTCCTTAGGGGACCTGGGACTAGCGGGTGCCTCGAGCTCCTACAATGAGCAGTTCTTC. Protein: CASISLGDLGLAGASSSYNEQFF.

On this clone itself: This CDR3 is also generated by other DNA sequences in the sample. This sequence joins TRBV27 and TRBJ2-1; TRBD2 is a possible D gene (6 bases). This CDR3 has 14 amino acids. Between the trimmed V and J ends, which lost 3 bases and 6 bases, there was a span of 12 bases. Germline V gene sequence: CDR1 MNHEY, CDR2 SMNVEV (reference sequence). CDR3 coding DNA: TGTGCCAGCAGTTTGAGGCAGGGAGGCAATGAGCAGTTCTTC. Protein sequence: CASSLRQGGNEQFF.

Points on this clone: The sample has other DNA sequences that encode this CDR3 too. The chain uses TRBV7-9 and TRBJ1-1; D gene uncertain. Trimming took 0 bases from V and 4 from J, leaving 3 bases between them. Germline CDR1 SEHNR, CDR2 FQNEAQ (reference sequence). The CDR3 loop spans 12 amino acids. CDR3 nucleotide sequence: TGTGCCAGCAGCTTAGCGGTCACTGAAGCTTTCTTT. This codes for CASSLAVTEAFF.

V is TRBV7-9 and J is TRBJ2-5, with D possibly being TRBD1 (5 bases). The CDR3 spans 16 residues. Germline CDR1 SEHNR, CDR2 FQNEAQ (reference sequence). Between the trimmed V and J ends, which lost 1 base and 1 base, there was a span of 13 bases. CDR3 sequence: CASSLVRQGTQETQYF. CDR3 sequence (DNA): TGTGCCAGCAGCTTAGTACGGCAGGGAACCCAAGAGACCCAGTACTTC.

The chain employs TRBV6-1 and TRBJ1-1; 7 positions agree with TRBD1. With 8 bases clipped from V and 5 bases from J, the junction kept 14 bases outside the gene matches. Germline V lookup: CDR1 MNHNS, CDR2 SASEGT. The CDR3 runs 15 residues. The CDR3 spells CASFIGGAGLTEAFF. DNA of the CDR3: TGTGCCAGCTTCATAGGGGGCGCTGGTTTGACTGAAGCTTTCTTT.

The chain has TRBV23-1 and TRBJ2-7; 7 positions agree with TRBD1. TRBV23-1 is classed as an ORF, of uncertain function. CDR3 length: 15 residues. The J segment lost 1 base and the V segment lost 6 bases, leaving 9 bases of the junction unmatched. The CDR3: CASSHTDRMSYEQYF. Here the CDR3 DNA reads TGCGCCAGCAGCCACACGGACAGGATGTCCTACGAGCAGTACTTC.

The V call is TRBV27, the J call TRBJ2-1; no reliable D call. The CDR3 totals 14 residues. The germline CDR1 and CDR2 sequences are MNHEY and SMNVEV (reference sequence). Trimming took 6 bases from V and 3 from J, leaving 12 bases between them. CDR3 DNA: TGTGCCAGCAGGGACCCCGCCGACTACAATGAGCAGTTCTTC. It codes for CASRDPADYNEQFF.

The chain links TRBV21-1 to TRBJ2-7; the table names TRBD2, a call not compared with the DNA. TRBV21-1 is a pseudogene segment. The CDR3 sequence is 18 residues long. The CDR3 sequence is CASSPHSVAAWSSYEQYF. The CDR3, as DNA: TGTGCCAGCAGCCCCCATAGCGTAGCGGCGTGGTCCTCCTACGAGCAGTACTTC.

The gene calls are TRBV12-5 and TRBJ2-5, with 7 positions matching TRBD1. This CDR3 region has 14 residues. V was pared by 6 bases and J by 1 base, with 5 bases of the junction left unmatched. CDR1 is LGHNT and CDR2 is FRNRAP in the germline V gene. The CDR3 sequence: CASGSTGTQETQYF. CDR3 coding DNA: TGTGCTAGTGGGTCGACAGGGACCCAAGAGACCCAGTACTTC.

The CDR3 DNA reads as TGTGCCAGCAGCTCCCCCACTGGACTAGCGGGGCAAGAGACCCAGTACTTC. Translation: CASSSPTGLAGQETQYF. The rearrangement uses TRBV11-1 and TRBJ2-5, with 12 nucleotides matching TRBD2. Germline CDR1 is SGHAT and CDR2 is FQDESV (reference sequence). This CDR3 has 17 amino acids. The junction had 8 bases not matched to a gene; V was cut back by 4 bases and J by 2 bases.

The V and J genes are TRBV10-3 and TRBJ2-3; D possibly corresponds to TRBD1 (5 bases). The CDR3 runs 18 residues. The germline V and J ends were trimmed by 0 bases and 1 base, with 17 bases remaining between them. Germline lookup yields CDR1 ENHRY and CDR2 SYGVKD. CDR3 amino acids: CAISESPQGSLGTDTQYF. The CDR3 nucleotides read TGTGCCATCAGTGAGTCGCCGCAGGGATCCCTGGGCACAGATACGCAGTATTTT.

This chain uses TRBV7-9 with TRBJ2-3, with D maybe TRBD1 (5 bases). Germline V gene data show CDR1 as SEHNR and CDR2 as FQNEAQ (reference sequence). Trimming removed 2 bases at V and 3 bases at J, with 12 bases between. This CDR3 has 15 residues. CDR3 bases: TGTGCCAGCAGCTTATGGGGCAAAGAGACAGATACGCAGTATTTT. Encoded protein: CASSLWGKETDTQYF.

The genes are TRBV19 and TRBJ1-5; D might be TRBD1 (6 bases). Germline V gene sequence: CDR1 LNHDA, CDR2 SQIVND (reference sequence). V was trimmed by 2 bases and J by 3 bases, leaving 11 bases between them. The CDR3 loop spans 15 amino acids. The CDR3, as DNA: TGTGCCAGTAGTATATCGGGGGGGCCCAATCAGCCCCAGCATTTT. Amino acids: CASSISGGPNQPQHF.

The gene calls are TRBV7-3 and TRBJ2-7, with 7 bases aligning to TRBD1. V shed 4 bases, J shed 2 bases, and the junction held 5 bases outside the gene matches. The V gene's germline CDR1 is SGHTA and CDR2 FQGTGA. This CDR3 region has 14 residues. The CDR3 sequence: CASSSLQGPYEQYF. In DNA, the CDR3 is TGTGCCAGCAGCTCCCTACAGGGGCCCTACGAGCAGTACTTC. Together with reference TRBV7-3 and TRBJ2-7, the CDR3 gives the full variable domain: GAGVSQTPSNKVTEKGKYVELRCDPISGHTALYWYRQSLGQGPEFLIYFQGTGAADDSGLPNDRFFAVRPEGSVSTLKIQRTERGDSAVYLCASSSLQGPYEQYFGPGTRLTVT.

This chain links TRBV9 with TRBJ2-7, with D possibly being TRBD1 or TRBD2 (5 bases each). This CDR3 is built from 13 residues. Germline V gives CDR1 SGDLS, CDR2 YYNGEE. V dropped 4 bases and J dropped 2 bases, with 10 bases sitting between them. In nucleotides, the CDR3 is TGTGCCAGCAGCATGGGACCGGCCTACGAGCAGTACTTC. Translation: CASSMGPAYEQYF.

The chain carries TRBV9 and TRBJ2-3, with TRBD2 matching 14 bases. The CDR3 loop spans 17 amino acids. V was clipped by 3 bases and J by 0 bases; unmatched bases: 3. Germline CDR1 and CDR2: SGDLS and YYNGEE. The CDR3 region is CASSARLAGGSTDTQYF. In DNA form, the CDR3 reads TGTGCCAGCAGCGCAAGACTAGCGGGAGGGAGCACAGATACGCAGTATTTT. Full variable domain (remainder filled in from reference TRBV9 and TRBJ2-3): DSGVTQTPKHLITATGQRVTLRCSPRSGDLSVYWYQQSLDQGLQFLIQYYNGEERAKGNILERFSAQQFPDLHSELNLSSLELGDSALYFCASSARLAGGSTDTQYFGPGTRLTVL.

The chain is built from TRBV27 and TRBJ2-7; tentatively, D is TRBD1 (5 bases). The CDR3 has 15 residues. Germline CDR1 MNHEY, CDR2 SMNVEV (reference sequence). V dropped 2 bases and J dropped 10 bases, with 21 bases sitting between them. The CDR3 bases are TGTGCCAGCAGTTTAGTTCAGGGATACGGTTGGATTCAGTACTTC. It translates to CASSLVQGYGWIQYF.

Of note for this clone: Other DNA sequences of this sample code for an identical CDR3. V is TRBV6-6 and J is TRBJ1-1, with D perhaps matching TRBD1 (5 bases). The CDR3 covers 14 residues. In germline, CDR1 is MNHNY, CDR2 SVGAGI (reference sequence). Trimming left V 7 bases short and J 1 base short, with 13 bases between. The CDR3 reads CASTPGGENTEAFF. Written as DNA, the CDR3 is TGTGCCAGCACCCCCGGGGGGGAGAACACTGAAGCTTTCTTT.

The chain links TRBV28 to TRBJ2-3; the D gene is possibly TRBD2 (5 bases). The germline V and J ends were trimmed by 3 bases and 2 bases, with 9 bases remaining between them. The germline V gene has CDR1 MDHEN and CDR2 SYDVKM. This CDR3 has 14 amino acids. The chain's CDR3 is CASSFEGYTDTQYF. CDR3 DNA sequence: TGTGCCAGCAGTTTTGAGGGATACACAGATACGCAGTATTTT.

The chain combines TRBV11-3 with TRBJ2-1; D possibly corresponds to TRBD2 (5 bases). The V end was cut by 3 bases, the J end by 9 bases, with 15 bases between. CDR1 and CDR2 from the germline V gene are SGHNT and YENEEA. The CDR3 consists of 14 residues. The CDR3 DNA follows: TGTGCCAGCAGCTTCTCCCTCAACCGGGGTGAGCAGTTCTTC. Protein: CASSFSLNRGEQFF.